The source of this T cell receptor beta chain is a study of tumor-infiltrating lymphocytes in primary liver carcinoma (TCRdb year 2017). Study-level background: Between November 2015 and 2016, a handful of patients in China with histopathologically diagnosed primary liver carcinoma had surgical resection. The tumors of the five patients were staged as T1-T3 N0M0, with maximum diameters ranging from roughly 4.2 to 11 cm. A total of about 35 specimens from 5 patients went through TCRbeta repertoire sequencing, namely 25 tumor regions, 5 adjacent noncancerous liver tissues and 5 peripheral blood samples. Across five regions of each liver tumor, along with adjacent normal tissue and blood, the study brought together TCRbeta repertoire sequencing, expression microarrays and whole-exome sequencing. Reproducibility between technical replicate repertoires was high, with correlation coefficients above 0.98 and mean shared-clone rates approximately 0.9. Samples yielded roughly 3.65 to 7.13 million productive TCRbeta reads; read depth did not differ significantly between tissue types. Hepatocellular carcinoma (four) or combined HCC and intrahepatic cholangiocarcinoma (one) was present in the five patients, who were three men and two women aged 30 to 69 years.

CDR1 and CDR2 are read off the germline V gene as SGHAT and FQNNGV. The CDR3 sequence holds 16 residues, the cysteine and phenylalanine included. Here the CDR3 DNA is all that survives: 48 bases in frame from base 1. Blood RNA was extracted from unsorted whole blood with TRIzol reagent; germline DNA came from the DNeasy Blood & Tissue kit. At the time of sampling, the patients were treatment-naive and had chronic HBV infection. About 3.7 milliliters of peripheral blood were collected into K2EDTA tubes before surgery. Comments on this clonotype: Its cognate antigen has yet to be identified. A junction end diverges from the germline sequence, so it may reflect a read error.

A constant-region primer and ProtoScript II reverse transcriptase were used to reverse-transcribe TCRbeta-specific cDNA from approximately 450 ng total RNA. TCRbeta libraries were built with three nested multiplex PCR rounds, a slightly modified ARM-PCR procedure. Each of the first two PCR rounds ran for roughly 11 cycles and used multiplex TRBV1-TRBV30 forward primers together with a Cbeta reverse primer. Sample barcodes and Illumina adapters were attached in a final 25-cycle PCR using Deep VentR polymerase. Amplicons of 200-500 bp were gel-purified with a QIAquick gel extraction kit before sequencing. An Illumina HiSeq 2500 was used to sequence the TCRbeta amplicons with 250-bp paired-end reads. From the authors' description of their analysis: Trimmomatic v0.33 was used to quality-trim the reads, and FLASH v1.2.11 was used to merge paired reads so that full CDR3 sequences could be recovered. MiGEC v1.2.1b assigned V, D and J germline segments to the rearranged TCRbeta sequences. Clonotype statistics, along with Shannon-Wiener diversity indices, were calculated using VDJtools v1.0.0. Except for diversity analysis, only the 250 most abundant clonotypes of each sample were used in subsequent analyses to reduce sampling bias. TCRdb itself trimmed the public reads at Q25 with fastp, ran MiXCR and retained productive beta chains. Identical CDR3 proteins give one entry, which carries the most common genes and DNA. The V and J calls reflect TCRdb's pipeline rather than the authors' work. This sample is represented by 200,000 or so distinct CDR3 sequences; about 65% of them were singletons. Under 7.5% of the sample is in the top ten clones.

Beyond this particular receptor, the publication reports: The study included only five patients, and the authors note findings should be validated in a larger study. The top 250 clones accounted for a significantly greater share of the repertoire in tumors than in blood (p = 0.039). Repertoire overlap was found to be higher between tumor regions (mean roughly 35%) than between tumor-adjacent (roughly 17%) or tumor-blood (about 15%) pairs, consistent with antigen-driven expansion. Because sequencing covered only the TCR beta chain and unpaired alpha chains were not captured, true repertoire diversity is likely underestimated. Because the samples were bulk and unsorted, CD4+ and CD8+ T cell repertoires could not be compared.

The receptor was derived from a woman aged 60-75 years with primary liver carcinoma and hepatitis B virus infection. The chain was built from TRBV11-2 and TRBJ2-1, with a tentative D call of TRBD1 or TRBD2, each matching 5 bases. Material: peripheral blood. CDR3 protein: CASCLGAGSSYNEQFF. The nucleotide sequence reads TGTGCCAGCTGCTTAGGGGCTGGGAGCTCCTACAATGAGCAGTTCTTC.